These 8 T cell receptor beta chains share one sample of origin, sequenced in a study of blood T cell repertoires in COVID-19. Produced via immunoSEQ multiplex PCR; TCRdb's table is partial and in-frame only. Counted here are about 240,000 clones, about 86% occurring once; the ten biggest clones make up about 10%. The sequenced sample consisted of peripheral blood. These TCRs come from a woman aged 45-59 years with COVID-19, enrolled during active disease.

The chain uses TRBV27 and TRBJ2-5; 8 bases match TRBD1. CDR1 is MNHEY, CDR2 SMNVEV, per germline (reference sequence). The CDR3 length is 15 residues. Trimming at V came to 6 bases and at J to 10 bases, leaving 16 bases not matched to a gene. The CDR3: CASSSQGDRGMVQYF. The CDR3 nucleotides are TGTGCCAGCAGCTCTCAAGGCGACAGGGGAATGGTCCAGTACTTC.

J is TRBJ1-6 and V is TRBV19; no reliable D call. Germline CDR1 LNHDA, CDR2 SQIVND (reference sequence). V gave up 3 bases and J gave up 8 bases, with 17 bases separating them. This CDR3 spans 16 amino acids. This CDR3 reads CASSMRSTSNHSPLHF. CDR3 nucleotide sequence: TGTGCCAGTAGTATGAGGTCAACTTCCAACCATTCACCCCTCCACTTT. The variable domain in full, completed from reference TRBV19 and TRBJ1-6, reads DGGITQSPKYLFRKEGQNVTLSCEQNLNHDAMYWYRQDPGQGLRLIYYSQIVNDFQKGDIAEGYSVSREKKESFPLTVTSAQKNPTAFYLCASSMRSTSNHSPLHFGNGTRLTVT.

V is TRBV5-8 and J is TRBJ2-5; D perhaps matches TRBD2 (5 bases). The CDR3 length is 15 residues. The germline gives CDR1 SGHTS, CDR2 YDEGEE. V was cut by 2 bases and J by 0 bases, with 11 bases left in between. The CDR3 nucleotides read TGTGCCAGCAGCTTATCCCCGGGATACCAAGAGACCCAGTACTTC. Amino acid sequence: CASSLSPGYQETQYF.

The chain couples TRBV20-1 to TRBJ1-1, with no clear D. Germline-derived CDR1 and CDR2 are DFQATT and SNEGSKA (reference sequence). Trimming removed 3 bases at V and 5 bases at J, with 7 bases between. The CDR3 is 11 amino acids. The CDR3 DNA follows: TGCAGTGCTAGCCAGACAACTGAAGCTTTCTTT. This sequence encodes CSASQTTEAFF.

This clone was recorded only once. The chain recombines TRBV19 with TRBJ1-1; 8 nucleotides line up with TRBD1. CDR3 length: 15 residues. Germline lookup yields CDR1 LNHDA and CDR2 SQIVND (reference sequence). J lost 0 bases, V lost 5 bases, and 5 bases had no gene match. The CDR3 loop is CASSVGQALNTEAFF. The DNA for the CDR3 is TGTGCCAGTAGTGTGGGACAGGCTCTGAACACTGAAGCTTTCTTT.

This chain connects TRBV27 to TRBJ1-2; 12 nucleotides line up with TRBD1. The CDR3 runs 16 residues. V gave up 9 bases and J gave up 8 bases; unmatched junction bases: 16. Germline loops: CDR1 MNHEY, CDR2 SMNVEV (reference sequence). The CDR3 protein is CARVIDWDRGRLGYTF. The CDR3 DNA reads TGTGCCAGGGTAATTGACTGGGACAGGGGGCGACTCGGCTACACCTTC.

J is TRBJ1-4 and V is TRBV19; 7 bases line up with TRBD1. CDR1 is LNHDA, CDR2 SQIVND, per germline (reference sequence). The CDR3 covers 14 residues. After removal of 5 bases from V and 8 bases from J, the junction contained 8 bases not matched to a gene. The CDR3, as DNA: TGTGCCAGTAGTCCGACAGGGCGGGAAGAAAAACTGTTTTTT. Protein sequence: CASSPTGREEKLFF.

V usage is TRBV6-5 and J usage is TRBJ2-1; D is possibly TRBD1 (5 bases). The length of the CDR3 is 11 residues. The ends were cut back, 6 bases at V and 8 bases at J, with 8 bases in the middle. Germline V gene lookup returns CDR1 MNHEY and CDR2 SVGAGI. The CDR3 region has the DNA TGTGCCAGCAGCGCCAGGGATGAGCAGTTCTTC. As protein: CASSARDEQFF.